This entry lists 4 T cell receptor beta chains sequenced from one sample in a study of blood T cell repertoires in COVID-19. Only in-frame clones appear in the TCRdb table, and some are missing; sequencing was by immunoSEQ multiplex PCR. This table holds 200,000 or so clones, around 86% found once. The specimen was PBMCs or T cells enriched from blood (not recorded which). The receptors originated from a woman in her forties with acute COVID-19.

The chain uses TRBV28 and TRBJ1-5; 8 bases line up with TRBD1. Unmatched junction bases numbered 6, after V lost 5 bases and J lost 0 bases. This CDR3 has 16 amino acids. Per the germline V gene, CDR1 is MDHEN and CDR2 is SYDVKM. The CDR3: CASSRQGSVSNQPQHF. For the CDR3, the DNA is TGTGCCAGCAGTCGACAGGGGTCGGTTAGCAATCAGCCCCAGCATTTT.

The CDR3 reads CASSPDWGQGVAGANVLTF. The CDR3 nucleotides read TGCGCCAGCAGCCCAGATTGGGGACAGGGGGTAGCTGGGGCCAACGTCCTGACTTTC. The J gene is TRBJ2-6, the V gene TRBV4-3, with 11 bases identical to TRBD1. Germline V CDR1 and CDR2: LGHNA, YSLEER. This CDR3 contains 19 residues. V lost 4 bases, J lost 2 bases, and 10 bases stayed unmatched.

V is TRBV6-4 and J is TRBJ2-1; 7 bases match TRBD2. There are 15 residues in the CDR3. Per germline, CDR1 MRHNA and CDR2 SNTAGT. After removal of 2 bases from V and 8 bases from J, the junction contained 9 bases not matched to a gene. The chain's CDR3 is CASSDEAGPHHEQFF. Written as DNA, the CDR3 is TGTGCCAGCAGTGACGAAGCGGGACCCCACCATGAGCAGTTCTTC.

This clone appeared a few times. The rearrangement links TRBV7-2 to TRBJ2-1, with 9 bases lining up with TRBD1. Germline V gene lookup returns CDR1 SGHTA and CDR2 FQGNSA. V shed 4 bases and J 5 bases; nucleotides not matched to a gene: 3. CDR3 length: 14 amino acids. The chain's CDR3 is CASSSGQGHNEQFF. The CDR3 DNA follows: TGTGCCAGCAGCTCGGGACAGGGACACAATGAGCAGTTCTTC.